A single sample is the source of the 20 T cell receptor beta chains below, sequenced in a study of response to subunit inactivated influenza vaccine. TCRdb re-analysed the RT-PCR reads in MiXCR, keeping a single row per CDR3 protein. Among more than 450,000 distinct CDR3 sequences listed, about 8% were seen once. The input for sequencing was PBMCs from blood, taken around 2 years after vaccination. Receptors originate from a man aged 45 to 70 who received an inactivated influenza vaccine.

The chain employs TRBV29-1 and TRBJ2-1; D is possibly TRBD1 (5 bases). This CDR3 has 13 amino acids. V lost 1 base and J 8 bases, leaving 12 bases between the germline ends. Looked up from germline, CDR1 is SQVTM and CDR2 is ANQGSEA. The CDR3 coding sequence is TGCAGCGTTGAAGGTGCCAGGGATGATGAGCAGTTCTTC. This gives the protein CSVEGARDDEQFF.

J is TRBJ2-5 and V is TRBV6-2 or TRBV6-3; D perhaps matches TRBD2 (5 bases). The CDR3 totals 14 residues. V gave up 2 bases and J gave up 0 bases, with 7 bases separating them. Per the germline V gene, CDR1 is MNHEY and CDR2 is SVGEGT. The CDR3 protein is CASSYRRDQETQYF. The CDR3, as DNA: TGTGCCAGCAGTTACCGGCGGGACCAAGAGACCCAGTACTTC.

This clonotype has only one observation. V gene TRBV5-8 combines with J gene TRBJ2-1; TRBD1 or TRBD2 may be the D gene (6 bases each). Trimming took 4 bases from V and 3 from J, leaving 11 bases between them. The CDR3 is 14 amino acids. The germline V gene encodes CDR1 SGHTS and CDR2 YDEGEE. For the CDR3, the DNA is TGTGCCAGCAGCCCCGGGGGCATCTACAATGAGCAGTTCTTC. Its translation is CASSPGGIYNEQFF.

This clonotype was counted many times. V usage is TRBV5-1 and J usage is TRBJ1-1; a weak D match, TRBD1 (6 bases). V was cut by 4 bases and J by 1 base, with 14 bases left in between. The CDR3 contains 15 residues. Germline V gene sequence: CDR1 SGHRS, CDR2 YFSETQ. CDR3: CASSVEGHGNTEAFF. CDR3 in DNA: TGCGCCAGCAGCGTGGAGGGACACGGGAACACTGAAGCTTTCTTT.

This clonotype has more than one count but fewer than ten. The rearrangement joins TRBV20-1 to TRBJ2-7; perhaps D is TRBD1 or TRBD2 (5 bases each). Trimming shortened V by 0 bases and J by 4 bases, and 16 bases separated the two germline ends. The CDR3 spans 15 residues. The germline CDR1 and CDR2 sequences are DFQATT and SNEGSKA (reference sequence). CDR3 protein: CSARDWAGTSYEQYF. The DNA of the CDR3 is TGCAGTGCTAGAGATTGGGCAGGGACCTCTTACGAGCAGTACTTC.

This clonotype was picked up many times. The CDR3 DNA follows: TGTGCCAGCAGAGAAAGGGGGCGCGGGGGTAGATACAATGAGCAGTTCTTC. Amino acids: CASRERGRGGRYNEQFF. The genes are TRBV6-1 and TRBJ2-1, with D perhaps matching TRBD1 or TRBD2 (7 bases each). Germline CDR1 is MNHNS and CDR2 is SASEGT. Trimming took 6 bases from V and 4 from J, leaving 22 bases between them. The CDR3 is 17 residues long.

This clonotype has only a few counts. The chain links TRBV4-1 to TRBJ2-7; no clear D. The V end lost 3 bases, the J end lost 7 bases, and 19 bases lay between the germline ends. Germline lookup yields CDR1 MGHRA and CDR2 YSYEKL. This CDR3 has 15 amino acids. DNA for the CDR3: TGCGCCAGCAGCCAGGAAAACGGTCTATTCGGAGAGCAGTACTTC. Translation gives CASSQENGLFGEQYF.

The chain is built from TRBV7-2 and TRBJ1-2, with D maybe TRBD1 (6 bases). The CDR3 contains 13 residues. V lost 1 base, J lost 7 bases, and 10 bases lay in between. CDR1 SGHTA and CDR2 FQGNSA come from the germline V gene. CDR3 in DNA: TGTGCCAGCAGCTTAGAGGGGGTTTTTGGCTACACCTTC. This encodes CASSLEGVFGYTF.

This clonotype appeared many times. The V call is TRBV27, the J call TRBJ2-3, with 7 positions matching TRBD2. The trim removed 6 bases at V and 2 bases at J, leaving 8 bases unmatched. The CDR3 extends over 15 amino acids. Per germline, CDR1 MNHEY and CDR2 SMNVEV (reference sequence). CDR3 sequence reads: CASSHERGPTDTQYF. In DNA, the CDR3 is TGTGCCAGCAGCCATGAGCGGGGCCCCACAGATACGCAGTATTTT.

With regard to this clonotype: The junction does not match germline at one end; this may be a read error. Here the CDR3 reads CASSPDSARAYDYTF. The CDR3, as DNA: TGTGCCAGCAGTCCTGACAGCGCCCGGGCCTATGACTACACCTTC. The chain has TRBV12-3 or TRBV12-4 and TRBJ1-2; TRBD1 is a possible D gene (5 bases). The CDR3 is 15 amino acids.

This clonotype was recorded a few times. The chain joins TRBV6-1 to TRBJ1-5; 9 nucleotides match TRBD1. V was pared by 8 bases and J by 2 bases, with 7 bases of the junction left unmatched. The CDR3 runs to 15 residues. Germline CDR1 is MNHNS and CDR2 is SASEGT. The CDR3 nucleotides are TGTGCCAGCGGTCGGGACAGGGCGGGCAATCAGCCCCAGCATTTT. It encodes CASGRDRAGNQPQHF.

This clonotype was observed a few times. Written as DNA, the CDR3 is TGTGCCAGCAGCTTAGTCGGTGGAGGGATCAATGAGCAGTTCTTC. As protein: CASSLVGGGINEQFF. This chain joins TRBV7-2 and TRBJ2-1; D might be TRBD2 (6 bases). The V gene lost 1 base and the J gene lost 6 bases, with 13 bases spanning the gap. The CDR3 is made up of 15 amino acids. Germline V lookup: CDR1 SGHTA, CDR2 FQGNSA.

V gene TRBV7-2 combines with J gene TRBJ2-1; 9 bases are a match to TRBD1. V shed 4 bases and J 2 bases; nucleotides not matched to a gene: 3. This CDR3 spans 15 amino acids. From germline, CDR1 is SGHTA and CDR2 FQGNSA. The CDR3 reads CASSSDRGTYNEQFF. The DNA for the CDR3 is TGTGCCAGCAGCTCGGACAGGGGCACCTACAATGAGCAGTTCTTC.

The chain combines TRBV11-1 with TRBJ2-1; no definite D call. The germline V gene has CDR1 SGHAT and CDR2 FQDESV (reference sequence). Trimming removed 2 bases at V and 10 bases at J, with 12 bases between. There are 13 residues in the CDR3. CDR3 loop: CASSLRLLDEQFF. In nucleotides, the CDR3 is TGTGCCAGCAGCTTACGCCTTCTAGACGAGCAGTTCTTC.

The CDR3 nucleotides are TGTGCCAGCAGCTACGACAGGGTTGCCTACGAGCAGTACTTC. Protein sequence: CASSYDRVAYEQYF. The rearrangement links TRBV7-9 to TRBJ2-7; TRBD1 matches at 7 bases. The J segment lost 2 bases and the V segment lost 4 bases, leaving 5 bases of the junction unmatched. CDR3 length equals 14 residues. Germline V lookup: CDR1 SEHNR, CDR2 FQNEAQ (reference sequence).

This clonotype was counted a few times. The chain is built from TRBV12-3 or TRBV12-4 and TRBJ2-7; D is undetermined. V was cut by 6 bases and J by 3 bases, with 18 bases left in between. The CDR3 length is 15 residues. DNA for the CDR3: TGTGCCAGCAGCAACGGGTCAGATCCTTACTACGAGCAGTACTTC. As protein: CASSNGSDPYYEQYF.

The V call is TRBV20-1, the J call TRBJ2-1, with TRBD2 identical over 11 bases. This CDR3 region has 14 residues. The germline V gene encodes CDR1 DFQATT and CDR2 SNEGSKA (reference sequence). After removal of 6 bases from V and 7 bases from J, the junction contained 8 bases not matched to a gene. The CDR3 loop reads CSATTSGSANEQFF. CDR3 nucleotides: TGCAGTGCCACTACTAGCGGGAGTGCGAATGAGCAGTTCTTC.

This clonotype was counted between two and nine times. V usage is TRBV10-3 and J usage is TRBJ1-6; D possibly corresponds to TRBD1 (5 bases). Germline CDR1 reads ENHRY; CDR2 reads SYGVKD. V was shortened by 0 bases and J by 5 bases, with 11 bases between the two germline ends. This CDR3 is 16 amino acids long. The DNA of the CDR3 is TGTGCCATCAGTGAGTCAGACAGCGTAAATAATTCACCCCTCCACTTT. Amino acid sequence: CAISESDSVNNSPLHF.

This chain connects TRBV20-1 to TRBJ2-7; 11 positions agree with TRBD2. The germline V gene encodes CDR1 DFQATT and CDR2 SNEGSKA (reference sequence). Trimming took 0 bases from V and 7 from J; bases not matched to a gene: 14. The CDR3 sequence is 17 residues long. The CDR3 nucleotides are TGCAGTGCTAGAGATCCGAGTTTCGGGACTAGCGGTAGAGAGCAGTACTTC. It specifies CSARDPSFGTSGREQYF.

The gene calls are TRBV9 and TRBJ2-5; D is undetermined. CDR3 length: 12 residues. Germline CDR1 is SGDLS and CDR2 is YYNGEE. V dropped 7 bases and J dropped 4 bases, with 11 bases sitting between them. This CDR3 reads CASGPVGETQYF. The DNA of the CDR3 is TGTGCCAGCGGACCTGTGGGAGAGACCCAGTACTTC.